This TCR beta chain was found in a study of CD8 T cells in ankylosing spondylitis. This clonotype has a handful of counts. MiXCR was run by TCRdb on the 5' RACE reads, yielding one entry per CDR3 protein. The sample yields approximately 290,000 distinct CDR3 sequences, around 20% seen once. The CDR3 runs 15 residues. V was cut by 1 base and J by 2 bases, with 9 bases left in between. Germline V lookup: CDR1 LGHNA, CDR2 YSLEER. The TCR was taken from a female donor with ankylosing spondylitis or in good health (not recorded which). This chain connects TRBV4-3 to TRBJ2-1; D is perhaps TRBD2 (5 bases). Sequenced input: blood, either unsorted or a sorted T cell fraction (not recorded which). CDR3 nucleotides: TGCGCCAGCAGCCAAGGGCCCGGGACCTACAATGAGCAGTTCTTC. Protein sequence: CASSQGPGTYNEQFF.